The 14 T cell receptor beta chains reported below all come from one sample, sequenced in a study of blood T cell repertoires in COVID-19. The protocol was immunoSEQ multiplex PCR, while the TCRdb copy is restricted to in-frame clones and leaves out a portion. The table includes 95,000 to 110,000 clones, roughly four fifths detected once. Sequencing used peripheral blood. The receptors shown here come from a man aged 55 to 69 with acute or convalescent COVID-19.

This clone turned up a few times. The rearrangement uses TRBV5-4 and TRBJ2-5, with 12 bases that match TRBD2. The germline gives CDR1 SGHNT, CDR2 YYREEE (reference sequence). CDR3 length: 15 residues. The V and J ends lost 6 bases and 4 bases, in that order; junction bases with no gene match: 7. Here the CDR3 reads CASMRSLAGGETQYF. In DNA form, the CDR3 reads TGTGCCAGCATGCGATCACTAGCGGGGGGAGAGACCCAGTACTTC.

The V and J genes are TRBV6-5 and TRBJ1-5, with no clear D. Germline V gene data show CDR1 as MNHEY and CDR2 as SVGAGI. The CDR3 has 15 residues. V lost 0 bases, J lost 4 bases, and 10 bases lay in between. In DNA form, the CDR3 reads TGTGCCAGCAGTTACTCCCTGACGGGTAATCAGCCCCAGCATTTT. This encodes CASSYSLTGNQPQHF.

The V and J genes are TRBV28 and TRBJ1-5; a possible D gene is TRBD1 (6 bases). Trimming removed 5 bases at V and 3 bases at J, with 11 bases between. CDR1 is MDHEN and CDR2 is SYDVKM in the germline V gene. The CDR3 totals 14 residues. The CDR3 sequence is CASSPTGYNQPQHF. CDR3 nucleotide sequence: TGTGCCAGCAGTCCGACAGGATACAATCAGCCCCAGCATTTT. Using reference TRBV28 and TRBJ1-5 for the parts outside the CDR3, the full variable domain is DVKVTQSSRYLVKRTGEKVFLECVQDMDHENMFWYRQDPGLGLRLIYFSYDVKMKEKGDIPEGYSVSREKKERFSLILESASTNQTSMYLCASSPTGYNQPQHFGDGTRLSIL.

This clone was seen a single time. The genes are TRBV5-1 and TRBJ2-7; perhaps TRBD2 as D (6 bases). There are 15 residues in the CDR3. Germline CDR1 reads SGHRS; CDR2 reads YFSETQ. Between the trimmed V and J ends, which lost 0 bases and 6 bases, there was a span of 16 bases. For the CDR3, the DNA is TGCGCCAGCAGCTTGGGGGACTGGACCGTAGGCGAGCAGTACTTC. Translating gives CASSLGDWTVGEQYF.

The rearrangement joins TRBV18 to TRBJ1-5; D is unclear. CDR1 and CDR2 from the germline V gene are KGHSH and LQKENI. V was cut by 0 bases and J by 0 bases, with 12 bases left in between. The CDR3 has 17 amino acids. The CDR3 loop reads CASSPPMRGDSNQPQHF. Here the CDR3 DNA reads TGTGCCAGCTCACCACCAATGCGGGGTGATAGCAATCAGCCCCAGCATTTT.

As to this clone: At one boundary the junction diverges from the germline segment, which might be a read error. The chain combines TRBV7-7 with TRBJ2-5; TRBD1 might be the D (7 bases). This CDR3 is 14 amino acids long. The germline CDR1 and CDR2 sequences are SSHAT and FNYEAQ (reference sequence). The CDR3 sequence: CASSPQGGQETQYF. Here the CDR3 DNA reads TGTGCTAGCAGTCCCCAGGGGGGCCAAGAGACCCAGTACTTC.

This clone has a handful of counts. V gene TRBV4-1 combines with J gene TRBJ1-3; D gene uncertain. With 0 bases removed from V and 0 bases from J, the gap between germline ends came to 21 bases. Germline values: CDR1 MGHRA, CDR2 YSYEKL. The CDR3 runs 20 residues. CDR3 nucleotide sequence: TGCGCCAGCAGCCAAGATGGACCCGGGGTGCGGGATTTCTCTGGAAACACCATATATTTT. It is translated as CASSQDGPGVRDFSGNTIYF.

V gene TRBV27 combines with J gene TRBJ2-7, with D perhaps TRBD1 (8 bases). This CDR3 spans 16 amino acids. V was shortened by 5 bases and J by 2 bases, with 19 bases between the two germline ends. From germline, CDR1 is MNHEY and CDR2 SMNVEV (reference sequence). The CDR3 DNA reads TGTGCCAGCAGTCCCCGGACAGGGACTATGGCCTACGAGCAGTACTTC. This encodes CASSPRTGTMAYEQYF.

Note on this clone: At one boundary the junction diverges from the germline segment, which might be a read error. V and J are TRBV11-3 and TRBJ1-2, with 8 bases identical to TRBD1. Per germline, CDR1 SGHNT and CDR2 YENEEA. The CDR3 covers 12 residues. CDR3 coding DNA: TGTGCCAGCAGCCGTACGGGACAGGATCATTACTTC. Protein: CASSRTGQDHYF.

This clone has more than one count but fewer than ten. The genes are TRBV5-4 and TRBJ2-3; the match to TRBD2 covers 9 bases. This CDR3 is built from 14 residues. Trimming cost V 0 bases and J 4 bases; bases outside gene matches: 0. The V gene's germline CDR1 is SGHNT and CDR2 YYREEE (reference sequence). CDR3 in DNA: TGTGCCAGCAGCTTGGCTAGCGGGGCAGATACGCAGTATTTT. Its translation is CASSLASGADTQYF.

The chain combines TRBV19 with TRBJ1-5; possible D gene TRBD1, 5 bases. Germline-derived CDR1 and CDR2 are LNHDA and SQIVND (reference sequence). The CDR3 consists of 16 residues. Between the trimmed V and J ends, which lost 3 bases and 1 base, there was a span of 13 bases. Here the CDR3 reads CASSMRPQGSNQPQHF. The CDR3 DNA is TGTGCCAGTAGTATGAGACCGCAGGGAAGCAATCAGCCCCAGCATTTT.

The CDR3 protein is CASSQDSYSGNTIYF. The CDR3 DNA is TGTGCCAGCAGCCAGGACTCTTACTCTGGAAACACCATATATTTT. This chain uses TRBV11-2 with TRBJ1-3; no clear D gene. V was cut by 5 bases and J by 0 bases, with 11 bases left in between. Germline values: CDR1 SGHAT, CDR2 FQNNGV. CDR3 length: 15 residues.

The chain is built from TRBV4-1 and TRBJ1-3, with 7 bases aligning to TRBD1. Trimming cost V 1 base and J 4 bases; bases outside gene matches: 4. In germline, CDR1 is MGHRA, CDR2 YSYEKL. This CDR3 is 15 amino acids long. The CDR3: CASSQGQGGGNTIYF. The CDR3 region has the DNA TGCGCCAGCAGCCAAGGACAGGGCGGGGGAAACACCATATATTTT.

The J gene is TRBJ2-3, the V gene TRBV24-1; 7 nucleotides agree with TRBD2. The CDR3 sequence is 16 residues long. J gave up 4 bases and V 4 bases, and 10 bases lay outside the gene matches. The germline CDR1 and CDR2 sequences are KGHDR and SFDVKD. The CDR3 reads CATSDHGLVRPDTQYF. The CDR3, as DNA: TGTGCCACCAGTGACCATGGACTAGTTAGGCCAGATACGCAGTATTTT.